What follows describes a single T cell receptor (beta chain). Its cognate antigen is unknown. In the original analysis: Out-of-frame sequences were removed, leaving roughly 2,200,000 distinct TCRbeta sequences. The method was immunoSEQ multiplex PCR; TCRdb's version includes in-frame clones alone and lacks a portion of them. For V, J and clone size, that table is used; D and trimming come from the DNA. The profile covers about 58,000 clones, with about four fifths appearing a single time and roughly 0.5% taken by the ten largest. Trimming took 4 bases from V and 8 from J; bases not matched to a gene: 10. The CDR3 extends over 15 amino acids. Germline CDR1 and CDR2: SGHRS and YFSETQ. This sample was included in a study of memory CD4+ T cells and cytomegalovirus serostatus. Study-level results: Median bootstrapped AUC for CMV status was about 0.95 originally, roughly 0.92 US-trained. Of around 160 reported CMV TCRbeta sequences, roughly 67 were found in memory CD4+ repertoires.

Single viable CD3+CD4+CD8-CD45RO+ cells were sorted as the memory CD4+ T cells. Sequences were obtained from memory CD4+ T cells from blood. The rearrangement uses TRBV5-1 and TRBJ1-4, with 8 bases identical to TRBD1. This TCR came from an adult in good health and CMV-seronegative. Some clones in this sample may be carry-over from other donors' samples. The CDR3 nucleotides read TGCGCCAGCAGCATAGGACAGGGTATGGGGGAAAAACTGTTTTTT. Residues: CASSIGQGMGEKLFF.